These 4 T cell receptor beta chains were all obtained from the same sample, sequenced in a study of cytomegalovirus exposure and HLA in healthy donors. With 60 Vbeta and 13 Jbeta primers, the PCR was carried out. The assay was immunoSEQ multiplex PCR, and TCRdb's table has in-frame clones only and misses some. The sample lists about 130,000 clones, roughly 70% occurring once. The sample taken for sequencing was PBMCs. The origin of the receptors is a man aged 35-49 years in good health and CMV-seropositive.

The J gene is TRBJ1-5, the V gene TRBV5-1; no clear D gene. Trimming took 0 bases from V and 1 from J, leaving 8 bases between them. CDR3 size: 15 residues. Germline lookup yields CDR1 SGHRS and CDR2 YFSETQ. CDR3 bases: TGCGCCAGCAGCTTGGATCCGTTCAGCAATCAGCCCCAGCATTTT. Protein product: CASSLDPFSNQPQHF.

The chain recombines TRBV30 with TRBJ1-1; D is possibly TRBD1 (5 bases). The V end lost 3 bases, the J end lost 5 bases, and 13 bases lay between the germline ends. The germline CDR1 and CDR2 sequences are GTSNPN and SVGIG (reference sequence). CDR3 length: 13 residues. CDR3 coding DNA: TGTGCCTGGAGGCCCCAGGGTCGAACTGAAGCTTTCTTT. Translated: CAWRPQGRTEAFF. Looking up the rest from reference TRBV30 and TRBJ1-1 gives the full variable domain: SQTIHQWPATLVQPVGSPLSLECTVEGTSNPNLYWYRQAAGRGLQLLFYSVGIGQISSEVPQNLSASRPQDRQFILSSKKLLLSDSGFYLCAWRPQGRTEAFFGQGTRLTVV.

The chain employs TRBV28 and TRBJ1-2, with a weak D call TRBD1 (6 bases). The V end was cut by 3 bases, the J end by 8 bases, with 13 bases between. The CDR3 totals 13 residues. The germline V gene encodes CDR1 MDHEN and CDR2 SYDVKM. CDR3 DNA: TGTGCCAGCAGTTTGGGGGGGCGTGGAGGCTACACCTTC. As protein: CASSLGGRGGYTF.

The rearrangement uses TRBV28 and TRBJ2-7; TRBD2 matches 12 bases. In germline, CDR1 is MDHEN, CDR2 SYDVKM. The CDR3 is made up of 15 amino acids. V was clipped by 6 bases and J by 1 base; unmatched bases: 4. The CDR3, as DNA: TGTGCCAGCAGGCCAGGGACTAGCGGGTCCTACGAGCAGTACTTC. Its translation is CASRPGTSGSYEQYF.